The rows below give T cell receptor beta chains drawn from one sample of a study of Graves' ophthalmopathy and Graves' hyperthyroidism. One entry per CDR3 protein results from TCRdb running MiXCR on the multiplex PCR reads. The table shows almost 400,000 distinct CDR3 sequences, with approximately 20% occurring only once. Material: peripheral blood. The receptors stem from a woman in her late teens or twenties with Graves' ophthalmopathy. Each CDR3 is given with its conserved first and last residue. The D gene is left open where the match is weak. Clone size is not always given. Where it is, it says once, few, many or a class for expanded clones.

cdr3_aa cdr3_nt v_call d_call clone_size j_call
CASSLTGYGYYEQYF TGTGCCAGCAGTCTGACAGGTTACGGATACTACGAGCAGTACTTC TRBV27 . many TRBJ2-7
CASSYSNSNFYEQYF TGTGCCAGCAGTTACTCGAACAGTAACTTTTACGAGCAGTACTTC TRBV6-5 . . TRBJ2-7
CASSEWTTEGTQYF TGTGCCAGCAGCGAATGGACTACAGAAGGGACCCAGTACTTC TRBV7-9 . many TRBJ2-5
CASGPGTGGGNYGYTF TGTGCCAGCGGGCCCGGGACAGGGGGAGGGAACTATGGCTACACCTTC TRBV27 TRBD1 many TRBJ1-2
CASSQWSTGNTGELFF TGCGCCAGCAGCCAATGGTCGACAGGGAACACCGGGGAGCTGTTTTTT TRBV4-3 . . TRBJ2-2
CASSLSPGGAYEQYF TGTGCCAGCAGCTTATCTCCAGGGGGCGCCTACGAGCAGTACTTC TRBV5-6 TRBD1 few TRBJ2-7
CSALGLAGAKHTGELFF TGCAGCGCCCTCGGACTAGCGGGAGCGAAACACACCGGGGAGCTGTTTTTT TRBV29-1 TRBD2 many TRBJ2-2
CASSLRTTGSSYEQYF TGCGCCAGCAGCCTCCGAACGACAGGCAGCTCCTACGAGCAGTACTTC TRBV4-1 . many TRBJ2-7
CASSIIPWSAAFGPQHF TGTGCCAGTAGTATCATTCCATGGTCTGCCGCCTTTGGGCCCCAGCATTTT TRBV19 . many TRBJ1-5
CASSGDRDQPQHF TGTGCCAGCAGTGGTGACAGGGATCAGCCCCAGCATTTT TRBV2 TRBD1 many TRBJ1-5
CASSYGGTVNTEAFF TGTGCCAGCAGTTACGGGGGGACGGTGAACACTGAAGCTTTCTTT TRBV6-2/TRBV6-3 . few TRBJ1-1
CASSLDAGPTEAFF TGTGCCAGCAGCTTAGACGCAGGTCCTACTGAAGCTTTCTTT TRBV7-9 . many TRBJ1-1
CSASPISGSSYNSPLHF TGCAGTGCTAGCCCAATTTCGGGCAGCTCCTATAATTCACCCCTCCACTTT TRBV20-1 . many TRBJ1-6
CASSYSTSGVEDIQYF TGTGCCAGCAGTTACAGTACTAGCGGGGTCGAGGACATTCAGTACTTC TRBV6-2/TRBV6-3 TRBD2 many TRBJ2-4
CASSLEAPGIGELFF TGTGCCAGCAGCCTAGAAGCTCCGGGTATCGGGGAGCTGTTTTTT TRBV7-9 . many TRBJ2-2
CSARQNRGPTGELFF TGCAGTGCTAGACAGAACAGGGGGCCAACCGGGGAGCTGTTTTTT TRBV20-1 TRBD1 . TRBJ2-2
CASSLPQGGAEAFF TGTGCCAGCAGCTTACCCCAGGGAGGAGCTGAAGCTTTCTTT TRBV7-9 . many TRBJ1-1
CASRPSGEMTPLHF TGTGCCAGCAGGCCCTCCGGGGAAATGACACCCCTCCACTTT TRBV28 . many TRBJ1-6
CASSLVGTGLNQPQHF TGTGCCAGCAGCTTAGTAGGGACAGGGCTCAATCAGCCCCAGCATTTT TRBV11-2 TRBD1 many TRBJ1-5
CASRGQGNADTEAFF TGTGCCAGCAGGGGACAGGGGAATGCGGACACTGAAGCTTTCTTT TRBV6-1 TRBD1 . TRBJ1-1
CAIKDTHTMNTEAFF TGTGCCATAAAGGACACCCATACGATGAACACTGAAGCTTTCTTT TRBV10-3 . . TRBJ1-1
CASSLLIGAGGTGELFF TGTGCCAGCAGCTTACTGATTGGAGCGGGAGGCACCGGGGAGCTGTTTTTT TRBV11-2 TRBD2 many TRBJ2-2
CAWSAYRGLINTIYF TGTGCCTGGAGCGCGTACAGGGGGCTGATAAACACCATATATTTT TRBV30 TRBD1 many TRBJ1-3
CASSSPGGQTNQPQHF TGTGCCAGCAGCTCTCCCGGTGGACAGACCAATCAGCCCCAGCATTTT TRBV11-2 . . TRBJ1-5
CATQSGLDTEAFF TGTGCCACCCAGAGTGGGTTGGACACTGAAGCTTTCTTT TRBV18 . few TRBJ1-1
CASSPRGTGGYTF TGTGCCAGCAGTCCTAGGGGGACTGGCGGCTACACCTTC TRBV12-3/TRBV12-4 . many TRBJ1-2
CAWSVRERTEAFF TGTGCCTGGAGTGTAAGGGAAAGGACTGAAGCTTTCTTT TRBV30 . many TRBJ1-1
CASSRSGSLGYEQYF TGTGCCAGCAGCCGCTCCGGTTCCCTTGGGTACGAGCAGTACTTC TRBV6-5 . many TRBJ2-7
CASSLQTGSYEQYF TGTGCCAGCTCACTTCAAACAGGGTCCTACGAGCAGTACTTC TRBV18 . many TRBJ2-7
CASSLIPRGRNQPQHF TGTGCCAGCAGCTTAATTCCGAGGGGGCGCAATCAGCCCCAGCATTTT TRBV11-2 TRBD1 few TRBJ1-5
CATSGPGTSGSYEQYF TGTGCCACCAGCGGGCCCGGGACTAGCGGGAGCTACGAGCAGTACTTC TRBV15 TRBD2 . TRBJ2-7
CASSYTGSSNQPQHF TGTGCCAGCAGCTACACGGGGTCGTCAAATCAGCCCCAGCATTTT TRBV2 . . TRBJ1-5
CASSRRNSGNTIYF TGTGCCTCCAGTCGTCGAAACTCTGGAAACACCATATATTTT TRBV14 . many TRBJ1-3
CASSQDLAGGGEETQYF TGCGCCAGCAGCCAAGACTTAGCGGGAGGGGGGGAAGAGACCCAGTACTTC TRBV4-3 TRBD2 . TRBJ2-5
CASSSRGGLETQYF TGTGCCAGCAGTTCCCGGGGGGGGTTGGAGACCCAGTACTTC TRBV6-2/TRBV6-3 TRBD2 many TRBJ2-5
CASLQEVYEQYF TGTGCCAGCCTCCAAGAAGTCTACGAGCAGTACTTC TRBV2 . many TRBJ2-7
CASSADLAKNIQYF TGTGCCAGCAGCGCGGACCTAGCCAAAAACATTCAGTACTTC TRBV7-2 . many TRBJ2-4
CASSLGLAGGPPYEQYF TGCGCCAGCAGCTTGGGACTAGCGGGAGGGCCTCCCTACGAGCAGTACTTC TRBV5-1 TRBD2 many TRBJ2-7
CASSRGVNTEAFF TGTGCCAGTAGCCGAGGGGTGAACACTGAAGCTTTCTTT TRBV19 . many TRBJ1-1
CASKAGGSDTQYF TGTGCCAGCAAAGCGGGGGGCTCAGATACGCAGTATTTT TRBV6-1 TRBD2 many TRBJ2-3
CAWHKTGTMKVLYTGELFF TGTGCCTGGCACAAAACCGGGACTATGAAAGTGTTGTACACCGGGGAGCTGTTTTTT TRBV30 TRBD2 many TRBJ2-2
CAWSPTGLADYEQYF TGTGCCTGGAGTCCGACCGGACTAGCGGACTACGAGCAGTACTTC TRBV30 TRBD2 many TRBJ2-7
CASSPSGGSLNQPQHF TGTGCCAGCAGCCCTTCTGGGGGGTCTCTCAATCAGCCCCAGCATTTT TRBV7-8 . many TRBJ1-5
CASSIKTGTSSYEQYF TGTGCCAGCAGTATAAAGACAGGGACCAGCTCCTACGAGCAGTACTTC TRBV28 TRBD1 many TRBJ2-7
CASSLGQYHTEAFF TGTGCCAGCAGCTTGGGACAGTATCACACTGAAGCTTTCTTT TRBV7-9 TRBD1 many TRBJ1-1
CSARSGPQMGQYF TGCAGTGCTAGGTCGGGCCCTCAGATGGGGCAGTACTTC TRBV20-1 . many TRBJ2-7
CASSPILSGANVLTF TGTGCCAGCAGTCCTATCCTCTCTGGGGCCAACGTCCTGACTTTC TRBV12-3/TRBV12-4 . . TRBJ2-6
CASQSGASYEQYF TGTGCCAGCCAATCTGGTGCTTCCTACGAGCAGTACTTC TRBV6-1 . . TRBJ2-7
CASNLGDRGSQETQYF TGTGCCAGCAATTTGGGGGACAGGGGCTCCCAAGAGACCCAGTACTTC TRBV12-3/TRBV12-4 TRBD1 many TRBJ2-5
CASSYGGNYHTEAFF TGTGCCAGCAGTTACGGGGGGAACTATCACACTGAAGCTTTCTTT TRBV6-5 . many TRBJ1-1
CASSLALSSYSNQPQHF TGTGCCAGCAGTTTAGCGCTGTCTTCTTATAGCAATCAGCCCCAGCATTTT TRBV12-3/TRBV12-4 . many TRBJ1-5
CSAPRGQLNTEAFF TGCAGTGCCCCAAGAGGACAGCTGAACACTGAAGCTTTCTTT TRBV20-1 . many TRBJ1-1
CASSSVGRGNQPQHF TGTGCCAGCAGCTCCGTGGGTCGAGGGAATCAGCCCCAGCATTTT TRBV7-8 . . TRBJ1-5
CSASARLAGSYEQYF TGCAGTGCTTCCGCTCGACTAGCGGGCTCCTACGAGCAGTACTTC TRBV20-1 TRBD2 many TRBJ2-7
CASSKIRQGEKLFF TGTGCCAGCAGCAAAATTCGACAGGGGGAAAAACTGTTTTTT TRBV28 TRBD1 many TRBJ1-4
CASSNPPTSYEQYF TGTGCCAGCAGTAATCCACCCACCTCCTACGAGCAGTACTTC TRBV27 . many TRBJ2-7
CASSYGTGVFYEQYF TGTGCCAGCAGTTACGGGACAGGGGTTTTCTACGAGCAGTACTTC TRBV6-5 TRBD1 . TRBJ2-7
CSARLPGQPGELFF TGCAGTGCTAGACTCCCTGGACAGCCCGGGGAGCTGTTTTTT TRBV20-1 . many TRBJ2-2
CASKGPYSGNTIYF TGTGCCAGCAAAGGGCCTTACTCTGGAAACACCATATATTTT TRBV12-3/TRBV12-4 . many TRBJ1-3